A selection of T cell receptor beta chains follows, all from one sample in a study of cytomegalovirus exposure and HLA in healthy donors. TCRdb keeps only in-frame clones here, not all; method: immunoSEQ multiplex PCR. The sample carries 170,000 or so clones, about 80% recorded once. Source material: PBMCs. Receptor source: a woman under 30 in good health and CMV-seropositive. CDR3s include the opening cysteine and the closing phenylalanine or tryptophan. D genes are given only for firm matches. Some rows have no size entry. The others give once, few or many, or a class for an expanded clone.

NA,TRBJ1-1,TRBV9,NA,CASSAQAGQAFF,TGTGCCAGCAGCGCCCAGGCTGGCCAAGCTTTCTTT
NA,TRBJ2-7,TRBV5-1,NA,CASSLGLTDGGYEQYF,TGCGCCAGCAGCTTAGGCCTAACCGACGGGGGCTACGAGCAGTACTTC
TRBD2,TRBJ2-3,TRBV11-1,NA,CASSLASGGTDTQYF,TGTGCCAGCAGCTTAGCTAGCGGGGGCACAGATACGCAGTATTTT
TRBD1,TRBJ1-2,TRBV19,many,CASSTSIRGFHGYTF,TGTGCCAGTAGTACCTCGATCAGGGGGTTTCATGGCTACACCTTC
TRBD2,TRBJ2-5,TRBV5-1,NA,CASSKQRDTKETQYF,TGCGCCAGCAGCAAACAGCGGGATACTAAAGAGACCCAGTACTTC
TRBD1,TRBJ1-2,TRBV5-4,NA,CASSLGGNFYSNYGYTF,TGTGCCAGCAGCTTAGGGGGCAATTTCTATAGTAACTATGGCTACACCTTC
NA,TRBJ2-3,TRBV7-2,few,CASSLAGGNTQYF,TGTGCCAGCAGCTTAGCTGGGGGCAATACGCAGTATTTT
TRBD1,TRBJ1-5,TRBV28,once,CASQEQGTQPQHF,TGTGCCAGTCAGGAACAGGGGACGCAGCCCCAGCATTTT
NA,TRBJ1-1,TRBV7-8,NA,CASSLLADRSVAEAFF,TGTGCCAGCAGCTTATTGGCTGACAGATCCGTCGCTGAAGCTTTCTTT
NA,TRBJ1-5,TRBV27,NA,CASSYSYSNQPQHF,TGTGCCAGCAGTTACAGTTATAGCAATCAGCCCCAGCATTTT
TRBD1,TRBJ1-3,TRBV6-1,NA,CASSSGTGHFTIYF,TGTGCCAGCAGTTCGGGGACAGGGCATTTCACCATATATTTT
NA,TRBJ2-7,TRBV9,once,CASSVDSRAYEQYF,TGTGCCAGCAGCGTCGACAGTCGTGCCTACGAGCAGTACTTC
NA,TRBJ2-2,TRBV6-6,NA,CASSYLPSNTGELFF,TGTGCCAGCAGTTACCTACCTTCGAACACCGGGGAGCTGTTTTTT
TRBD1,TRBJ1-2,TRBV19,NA,CASVPGQGFIDYGYTF,TGTGCCAGCGTCCCGGGACAGGGTTTCATCGACTATGGCTACACCTTC
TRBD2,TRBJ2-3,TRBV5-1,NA,CASSSVGAGDHTQYF,TGCGCCAGCAGCTCAGTCGGAGCGGGGGACCATACGCAGTATTTT
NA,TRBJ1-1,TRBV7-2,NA,CASSLLPGGTEAFF,TGTGCCAGCAGCTTATTGCCGGGAGGCACTGAAGCTTTCTTT
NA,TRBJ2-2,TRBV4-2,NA,CASSQEDGNELFF,TGTGCCAGCAGCCAAGAGGACGGGAATGAGCTGTTTTTT
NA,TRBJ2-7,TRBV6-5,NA,CASSYSRKWFGYEQYF,TGTGCCAGCAGTTACTCGAGAAAGTGGTTCGGGTACGAGCAGTACTTC
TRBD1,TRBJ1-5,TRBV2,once,CASKTGALNQPQHF,TGTGCCAGCAAAACAGGGGCTCTCAATCAGCCCCAGCATTTT
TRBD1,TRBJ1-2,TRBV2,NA,CASKTGQGVVGGYTF,TGTGCCAGCAAAACCGGACAGGGGGTCGTCGGTGGCTACACCTTC
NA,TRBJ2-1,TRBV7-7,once,CASSLDEVRGMWQFF,TGTGCCAGCAGCTTAGATGAAGTTAGGGGGATGTGGCAGTTCTTC
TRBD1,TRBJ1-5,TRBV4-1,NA,CASSRDRVRNQPQHF,TGCGCCAGCAGCCGCGACAGGGTCCGCAATCAGCCCCAGCATTTT
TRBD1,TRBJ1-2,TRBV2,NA,CASGDRVGYGYTF,TGTGCCAGCGGAGACAGGGTTGGCTATGGCTACACCTTC
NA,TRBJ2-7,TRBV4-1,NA,CASSQGADEQYF,TGCGCCAGCAGCCAAGGTGCGGACGAGCAGTACTTC
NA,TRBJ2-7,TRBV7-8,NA,CASTTTGNSYEQYF,TGTGCCAGCACAACTACAGGGAATTCCTACGAGCAGTACTTC
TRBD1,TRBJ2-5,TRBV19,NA,CASSRDSEETQYF,TGTGCCAGTAGTAGGGACAGTGAAGAGACCCAGTACTTC
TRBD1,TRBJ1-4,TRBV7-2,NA,CASSIGQGFPSYEKLFF,TGTGCCAGCAGCATAGGACAGGGCTTTCCGTCGTATGAAAAACTGTTTTTT
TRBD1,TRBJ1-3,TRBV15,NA,CATSRTSTGGGGNTIYF,TGTGCCACCAGCAGAACCTCTACAGGGGGTGGTGGAAACACCATATATTTT
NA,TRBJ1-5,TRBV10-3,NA,CAISVNGQNQPQHF,TGTGCCATCAGTGTAAACGGACAGAATCAGCCCCAGCATTTT
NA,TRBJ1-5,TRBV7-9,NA,CASSLGCWQDSNQPQHF,TGTGCCAGCAGCTTAGGGTGTTGGCAGGATAGCAATCAGCCCCAGCATTTT
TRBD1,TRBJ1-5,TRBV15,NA,CATSRITGVGQPQHF,TGTGCCACCAGCAGAATTACAGGGGTAGGGCAGCCCCAGCATTTT
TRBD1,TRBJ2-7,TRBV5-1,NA,CASSSGQGVTYEQYF,TGCGCCAGCAGCTCTGGACAGGGAGTCACCTACGAGCAGTACTTC
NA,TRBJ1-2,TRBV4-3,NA,CASSQEDSYGYTF,TGCGCCAGCAGCCAAGAAGACAGCTATGGCTACACCTTC
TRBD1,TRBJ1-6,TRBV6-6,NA,CASSNGTEFTSPLHF,TGTGCCAGCAGCAACGGGACAGAATTTACTTCACCCCTCCACTTT
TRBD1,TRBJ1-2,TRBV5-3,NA,CARIIKPRTGPNGYTF,TGTGCCAGAATCATAAAACCCCGGACAGGGCCGAATGGCTACACCTTC
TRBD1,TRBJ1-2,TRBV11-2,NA,CASSLNGQGNGYTF,TGTGCCAGCAGCCTAAATGGACAGGGCAATGGCTACACCTTC
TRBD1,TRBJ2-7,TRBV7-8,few,CASSLVGTGNEQYF,TGTGCCAGCAGCTTAGTAGGGACAGGTAACGAGCAGTACTTC
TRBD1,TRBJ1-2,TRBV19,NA,CASRDDRGNDYGYTF,TGTGCCAGTAGAGACGACAGGGGGAATGACTATGGCTACACCTTC